The 28 T cell receptor beta chains listed next were all sequenced from one sample in a study of blood T cells in healthy people across ages. Primed by a sample-barcoded 5' primer and a J-beta primer mix, a second PCR proceeded for about 7 to 11 cycles. Each CDR3 protein is one row after TCRdb ran MiXCR on the 5' RACE reads. The table records about 1.5 million distinct CDR3 sequences, 35% to 45% of them present only once. Sequenced input: blood. The receptors originated from a woman between 18 and 29 years old in good health.

There are many counts of this clonotype. This chain connects TRBV5-1 to TRBJ2-7; 13 nucleotides align to TRBD2. With 0 bases clipped from V and 5 bases from J, the junction kept 5 bases outside the gene matches. This CDR3 spans 16 amino acids. CDR1 and CDR2 from the germline V gene are SGHRS and YFSETQ. The CDR3 DNA follows: TGCGCCAGCAGCTTGGAAGGACTAGCGGGAGTTGACGAGCAGTACTTC. Translated: CASSLEGLAGVDEQYF.

This clonotype was observed a few times. DNA of the CDR3: TGTGCCAGCAGCTTCGCCACTAATCCAGATACGCAGTATTTT. It specifies CASSFATNPDTQYF. The chain employs TRBV7-6 and TRBJ2-3; D not resolved. Between the trimmed V and J ends, which lost 3 bases and 4 bases, there was a span of 11 bases. This CDR3 comprises 14 residues. Per germline, CDR1 SGHVS and CDR2 FNYEAQ.

V is TRBV3-1 and J is TRBJ2-4, with D perhaps matching TRBD2 (6 bases). The germline gives CDR1 LGHDT, CDR2 YNNKEL (reference sequence). The CDR3 extends over 14 amino acids. V dropped 5 bases and J dropped 9 bases, with 17 bases sitting between them. The CDR3 sequence: CASSGEENGTIQYF. The CDR3 nucleotides are TGTGCCAGCAGCGGGGAGGAGAATGGGACCATTCAGTACTTC.

The chain recombines TRBV6-2 or TRBV6-3 with TRBJ2-7; unclear D gene. Germline V gives CDR1 MNHEY, CDR2 SVGEGT. The CDR3 has 13 amino acids. V was clipped by 5 bases and J by 7 bases, with 15 bases between them. Here the CDR3 reads CASSKPEYNEQYF. The CDR3 nucleotides read TGTGCCAGCAGTAAACCAGAATACAATGAGCAGTACTTC.

The chain employs TRBV27 and TRBJ2-5; either TRBD1 or TRBD2 may supply D (5 bases each). The DNA end favors TRBJ2-7, so the J call may be wrong. The CDR3 is 15 amino acids. Looked up from germline, CDR1 is MNHEY and CDR2 is SMNVEV (reference sequence). CDR3: CASSQGVVKRCEQYF. Here the CDR3 DNA reads TGTGCCAGCAGCCAGGGCGTGGTGAAGCGGTGCGAGCAGTACTTC.

V usage is TRBV7-9 and J usage is TRBJ2-7; D may match TRBD1 or TRBD2 (5 bases each). The length of the CDR3 is 14 residues. The V end lost 5 bases, the J end lost 2 bases, and 13 bases lay between the germline ends. Germline CDR1 and CDR2: SEHNR and FQNEAQ (reference sequence). CDR3 loop: CASSKGSSPYEQYF. The DNA for the CDR3 is TGTGCCAGCAGCAAGGGGAGTTCTCCCTACGAGCAGTACTTC.

The gene calls are TRBV6-1 and TRBJ1-6; D is uncertain. The V end was cut by 1 base, the J end by 9 bases, with 7 bases between. The germline V gene has CDR1 MNHNS and CDR2 SASEGT. There are 13 residues in the CDR3. The CDR3 DNA reads as TGTGCCAGCAGTGAAGACATACGTTCACCCCTCCACTTT. Its translation is CASSEDIRSPLHF.

The chain combines TRBV20-1 with TRBJ2-7; possible D gene TRBD2, 6 bases. The germline V gene has CDR1 DFQATT and CDR2 SNEGSKA (reference sequence). The germline V and J ends were trimmed by 0 bases and 3 bases, with 15 bases remaining between them. The CDR3 is 15 residues long. The CDR3 here is CSARDLRETDYEQYF. The CDR3 DNA reads TGCAGTGCTAGAGATCTCCGGGAGACCGACTACGAGCAGTACTTC.

This clonotype has ten or more counts. This sequence joins TRBV4-2 and TRBJ2-1, with a weak D call TRBD2 (6 bases). This CDR3 comprises 16 residues. The V and J ends lost 0 bases and 7 bases respectively, with 16 bases between them. Germline CDR1 reads LGHNA; CDR2 reads YNFKEQ. CDR3 DNA sequence: TGTGCCAGCAGCCAAGATTTCTCGGGAGCGGAGAATGAGCAGTTCTTC. Protein sequence: CASSQDFSGAENEQFF.

This clonotype has only a few counts. This chain links TRBV29-1 with TRBJ2-1, with 8 nucleotides matching TRBD2. The CDR3 is 15 amino acids. Germline lookup yields CDR1 SQVTM and CDR2 ANQGSEA. V lost 5 bases to trimming and J lost 5 bases; unmatched junction nucleotides: 11. The CDR3 sequence is CSVIPGLGSHNEQFF. Here the CDR3 DNA reads TGCAGCGTTATTCCGGGACTAGGATCCCACAATGAGCAGTTCTTC.

This clonotype was seen repeatedly, ten times or more. The chain couples TRBV7-2 to TRBJ2-1, with 10 bases lining up with TRBD2. Germline trimming cut 5 bases from V and 9 bases from J; bases unmatched to any gene: 16. The CDR3 runs to 17 residues. Germline CDR1 is SGHTA and CDR2 is FQGNSA. CDR3 in amino acids: CASSRRSSGGSPIEQFF. The CDR3 region has the DNA TGTGCCAGCAGCCGACGTTCTAGCGGGGGTTCCCCAATTGAGCAGTTCTTC.

The chain carries TRBV4-1 and TRBJ2-5, with 12 bases aligning to TRBD2. V was pared by 1 base and J by 11 bases, with 8 bases of the junction left unmatched. There are 15 residues in the CDR3. Per germline, CDR1 MGHRA and CDR2 YSYEKL. CDR3 sequence: CASSQGLAGADEQYF. CDR3 DNA sequence: TGCGCCAGCAGCCAAGGACTAGCGGGAGCGGATGAGCAGTACTTC.

V is TRBV4-1 and J is TRBJ2-2, with 12 bases matching TRBD2. Germline CDR1 reads MGHRA; CDR2 reads YSYEKL. Losses at the gene ends were 0 bases for V and 3 bases for J; bases not matched to a gene: 11. The CDR3 has 20 amino acids. The CDR3: CASSQDKGRTSGVYTGELFF. The CDR3, as DNA: TGCGCCAGCAGCCAAGATAAGGGAAGGACTAGCGGGGTTTACACCGGGGAGCTGTTTTTT.

This clonotype has a handful of counts. This chain joins TRBV20-1 and TRBJ2-1; 10 positions agree with TRBD2. This CDR3 contains 14 residues. V trimming: 4 bases; J trimming: 4 bases; junction bases outside the gene matches: 4. The germline CDR1 and CDR2 sequences are DFQATT and SNEGSKA (reference sequence). The CDR3 bases are TGCAGTGCTACCACTAGCGGGATATACAATGAGCAGTTCTTC. Protein sequence: CSATTSGIYNEQFF.

This clonotype has a single count. This chain joins TRBV7-8 and TRBJ2-1, with D possibly TRBD2 on 7 matching bases. The J call may be incorrect, as the DNA end agrees better with TRBJ2-7. Germline CDR1 and CDR2: SGHVS and FQNEAQ. The CDR3 totals 16 residues. The CDR3 reads CASSPRGRGQVYEQYF. The CDR3 nucleotides are TGTGCCAGCAGCCCCAGAGGGCGGGGGCAAGTCTACGAGCAGTACTTC.

The chain joins TRBV7-3 to TRBJ1-2; TRBD1 matches 7 bases. V lost 2 bases and J lost 0; bases outside the gene matches: 9. The CDR3 sequence is 17 residues long. Germline CDR1 and CDR2: SGHTA and FQGTGA. The CDR3 loop reads CASSLGPDREANYGYTF. CDR3 nucleotides: TGTGCCAGCAGCTTAGGCCCAGACAGGGAAGCTAACTATGGCTACACCTTC.

This clonotype was found a few times. This sequence joins TRBV5-1 and TRBJ1-2; a possible D gene is TRBD1 (6 bases). V shed 6 bases and J shed 4 bases, with 19 bases lying between them. Germline loops: CDR1 SGHRS, CDR2 YFSETQ. This CDR3 spans 15 amino acids. CDR3 sequence: CASTQQTGERYGYTF. The CDR3 DNA reads TGCGCCAGCACCCAACAGACAGGCGAACGCTATGGCTACACCTTC.

The chain joins TRBV7-6 to TRBJ2-2; possibly TRBD1 for D (5 bases). Germline V lookup: CDR1 SGHVS, CDR2 FNYEAQ. The CDR3 has 15 amino acids. Trimming cost V 3 bases and J 2 bases, with 10 bases left between them. The DNA for the CDR3 is TGTGCCAGCAGCTTCGCCAGGGTCAACACCGGGGAGCTGTTTTTT. Protein sequence: CASSFARVNTGELFF.

J is TRBJ1-2 and V is TRBV29-1; possible D gene TRBD1, 5 bases. Deletions cut 6 bases from V and 4 bases from J, with 21 bases between. This CDR3 region has 15 residues. CDR1 and CDR2 from the germline V gene are SQVTM and ANQGSEA. The CDR3 DNA follows: TGCAGCGTCATCGGGACCGAACTAGGAACCTATGGCTACACCTTC. It specifies CSVIGTELGTYGYTF. The full variable domain, rest sourced from reference TRBV29-1 and TRBJ1-2, is SAVISQKPSRDICQRGTSLTIQCQVDSQVTMMFWYRQQPGQSLTLIATANQGSEATYESGFVIDKFPISRPNLTFSTLTVSNMSPEDSSIYLCSVIGTELGTYGYTFGSGTRLTVV.

The table lists this clonotype with many counts. The genes are TRBV6-5 and TRBJ2-1; the match to TRBD2 covers 8 bases. CDR1 and CDR2 from the germline V gene are MNHEY and SVGAGI. With V trimmed by 0 bases and J by 0 bases, 1 base remained unmatched. This CDR3 spans 16 amino acids. CDR3 in DNA: TGTGCCAGCAGTTACTCGAGCGGGAGCTCCTACAATGAGCAGTTCTTC. Protein sequence: CASSYSSGSSYNEQFF.

This clonotype was counted a single time. The chain uses TRBV6-6 and TRBJ1-2; 8 bases map to TRBD1. The CDR3 has 17 residues. Germline CDR1 reads MNHNY; CDR2 reads SVGAGI (reference sequence). Unmatched junction bases numbered 6, after V lost 0 bases and J lost 0 bases. CDR3: CASSYSGTGRSNYGYTF. The CDR3 DNA reads TGTGCCAGCAGTTACTCTGGGACAGGTCGATCTAACTATGGCTACACCTTC.

This clonotype came up a few times. V and J are TRBV29-1 and TRBJ1-2; D is unresolved. Germline V gene data show CDR1 as SQVTM and CDR2 as ANQGSEA. V was clipped by 7 bases and J by 4 bases, with 10 bases between them. The CDR3 contains 11 residues. The CDR3 DNA sequence: TGCAGCGGTGCAGGCGGCTATGGCTACACCTTC. Translating gives CSGAGGYGYTF.

The rearrangement uses TRBV7-9 and TRBJ1-4; possible D gene TRBD1, 6 bases. The germline gives CDR1 SEHNR, CDR2 FQNEAQ (reference sequence). The ends were cut back, 5 bases at V and 8 bases at J, with 15 bases in the middle. The CDR3 is made up of 14 amino acids. CDR3 sequence reads: CASSHTGLREKLFF. DNA for the CDR3: TGTGCCAGCAGCCATACAGGGCTGAGGGAAAAACTGTTTTTT.

The rearrangement joins TRBV12-3 or TRBV12-4 to TRBJ1-2, with 7 nucleotides matching TRBD1. V was pared by 7 bases and J by 4 bases, with 15 bases of the junction left unmatched. This CDR3 is 16 amino acids long. The CDR3 spells CASTDREIRVVYGYTF. The CDR3 DNA sequence: TGTGCCAGCACCGACAGGGAAATCCGTGTGGTCTATGGCTACACCTTC.

The V gene is TRBV12-3 or TRBV12-4, the J gene TRBJ2-2, with TRBD2 matching 7 bases. V lost 6 bases, J lost 3 bases, and 7 bases stayed unmatched. The CDR3 extends over 15 amino acids. In DNA, the CDR3 is TGTGCCAGCAGAAGAGGGGAGGGTGACACCGGGGAGCTGTTTTTT. Amino acids: CASRRGEGDTGELFF.

There are many counts of this clonotype. The chain combines TRBV6-2 or TRBV6-3 with TRBJ2-2; D is undetermined. The CDR3 loop spans 12 amino acids. The germline V and J ends were trimmed by 6 bases and 2 bases, with 4 bases remaining between them. Germline V gene sequence: CDR1 MNHEY, CDR2 SVGEGT. The CDR3 DNA reads as TGTGCCAGCAGCAAAAACACCGGGGAGCTGTTTTTT. Protein: CASSKNTGELFF.

V gene TRBV27 combines with J gene TRBJ2-7; the match to TRBD2 covers 9 bases. The V gene's germline CDR1 is MNHEY and CDR2 SMNVEV (reference sequence). Trimming at V came to 3 bases and at J to 3 bases, leaving 9 bases not matched to a gene. This CDR3 comprises 16 residues. The DNA of the CDR3 is TGTGCCAGCAGTTTCTTCAGCGGGGGGCCAAACTACGAGCAGTACTTC. Protein sequence: CASSFFSGGPNYEQYF.

This sequence joins TRBV5-1 and TRBJ2-1; D gene uncertain. From germline, CDR1 is SGHRS and CDR2 YFSETQ. The CDR3 totals 14 residues. Trimming took off 1 base at V and 4 bases at J, with 9 bases between the two ends. CDR3 region: CASSLRRDYNEQFF. The CDR3 coding sequence is TGCGCCAGCAGCTTGAGAAGGGATTACAATGAGCAGTTCTTC.